This T cell receptor beta chain was sequenced during a study of blood T cell repertoires in COVID-19. Study-wide background: The cDNA or gDNA used as material had been derived from T cells, B-cell-depleted T cells, or PBMCs.

The table came from immunoSEQ multiplex PCR; TCRdb's copy has only in-frame clones and leaves some out. The sample has roughly 330,000 clones; 70% to 90% are singletons. This study enrolled people aged roughly 18 to 89 from about two dozen US geographic areas. Recovered status in Cohort 3 required two negative PCRs, clearance, or symptom resolution. Losses at the gene ends were 5 bases for V and 2 bases for J; bases not matched to a gene: 9. Germline assignment: CDR1 SGHTA and CDR2 FQGNSA. The length of the CDR3 is 15 residues. The material sequenced was PBMCs or T cells enriched from blood (not recorded which). The origin of this receptor is a woman under 40 who had recovered from COVID-19. The chain joins TRBV7-2 to TRBJ2-7; 7 bases map to TRBD1. Here the CDR3 reads CASSAGPGQTYEQYF. The DNA of the CDR3 is TGTGCCAGCAGCGCCGGCCCGGGACAGACCTACGAGCAGTACTTC.